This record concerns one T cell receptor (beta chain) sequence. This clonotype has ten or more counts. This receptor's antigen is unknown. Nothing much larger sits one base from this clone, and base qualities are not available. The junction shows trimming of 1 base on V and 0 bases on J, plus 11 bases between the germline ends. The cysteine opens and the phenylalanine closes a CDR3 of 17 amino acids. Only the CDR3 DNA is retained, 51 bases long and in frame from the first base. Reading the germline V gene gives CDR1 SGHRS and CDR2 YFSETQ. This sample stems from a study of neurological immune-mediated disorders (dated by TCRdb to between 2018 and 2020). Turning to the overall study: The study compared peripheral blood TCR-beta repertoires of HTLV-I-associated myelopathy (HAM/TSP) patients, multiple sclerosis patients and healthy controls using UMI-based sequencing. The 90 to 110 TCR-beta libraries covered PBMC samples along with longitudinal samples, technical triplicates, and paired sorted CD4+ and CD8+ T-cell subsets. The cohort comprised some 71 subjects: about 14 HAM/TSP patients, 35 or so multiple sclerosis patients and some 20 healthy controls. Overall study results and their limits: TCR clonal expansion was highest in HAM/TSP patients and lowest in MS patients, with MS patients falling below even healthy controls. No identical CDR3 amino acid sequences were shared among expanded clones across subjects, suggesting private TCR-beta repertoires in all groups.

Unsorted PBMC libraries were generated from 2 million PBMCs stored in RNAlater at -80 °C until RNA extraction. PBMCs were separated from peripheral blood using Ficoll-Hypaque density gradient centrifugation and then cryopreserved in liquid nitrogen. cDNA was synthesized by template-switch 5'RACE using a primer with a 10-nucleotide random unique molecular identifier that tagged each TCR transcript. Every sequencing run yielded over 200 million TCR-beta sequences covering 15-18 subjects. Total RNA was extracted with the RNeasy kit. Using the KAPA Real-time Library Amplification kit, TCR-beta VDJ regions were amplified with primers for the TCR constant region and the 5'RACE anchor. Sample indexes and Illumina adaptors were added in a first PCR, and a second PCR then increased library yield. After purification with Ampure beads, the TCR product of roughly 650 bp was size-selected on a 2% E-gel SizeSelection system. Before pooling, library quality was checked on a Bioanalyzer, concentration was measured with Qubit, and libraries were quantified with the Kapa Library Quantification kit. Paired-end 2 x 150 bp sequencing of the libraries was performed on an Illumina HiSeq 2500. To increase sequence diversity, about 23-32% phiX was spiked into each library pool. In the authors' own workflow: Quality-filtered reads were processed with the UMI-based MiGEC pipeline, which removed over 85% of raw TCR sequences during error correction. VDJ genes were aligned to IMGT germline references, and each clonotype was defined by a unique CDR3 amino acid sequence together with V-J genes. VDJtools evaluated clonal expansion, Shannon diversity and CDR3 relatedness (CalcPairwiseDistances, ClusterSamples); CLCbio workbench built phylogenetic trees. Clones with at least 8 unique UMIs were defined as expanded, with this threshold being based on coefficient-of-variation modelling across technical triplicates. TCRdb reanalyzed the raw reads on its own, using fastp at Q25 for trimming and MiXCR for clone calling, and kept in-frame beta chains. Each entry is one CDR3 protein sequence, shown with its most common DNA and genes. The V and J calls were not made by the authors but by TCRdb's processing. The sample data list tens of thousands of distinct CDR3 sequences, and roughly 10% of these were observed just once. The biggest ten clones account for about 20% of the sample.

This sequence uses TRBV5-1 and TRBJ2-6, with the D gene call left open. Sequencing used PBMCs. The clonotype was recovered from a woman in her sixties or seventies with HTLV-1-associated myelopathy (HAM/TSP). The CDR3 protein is CASSLLHGYSGANVLTF. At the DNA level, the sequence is TGCGCCAGCAGCTTGCTTCACGGGTACTCTGGGGCCAACGTCCTGACTTTC.